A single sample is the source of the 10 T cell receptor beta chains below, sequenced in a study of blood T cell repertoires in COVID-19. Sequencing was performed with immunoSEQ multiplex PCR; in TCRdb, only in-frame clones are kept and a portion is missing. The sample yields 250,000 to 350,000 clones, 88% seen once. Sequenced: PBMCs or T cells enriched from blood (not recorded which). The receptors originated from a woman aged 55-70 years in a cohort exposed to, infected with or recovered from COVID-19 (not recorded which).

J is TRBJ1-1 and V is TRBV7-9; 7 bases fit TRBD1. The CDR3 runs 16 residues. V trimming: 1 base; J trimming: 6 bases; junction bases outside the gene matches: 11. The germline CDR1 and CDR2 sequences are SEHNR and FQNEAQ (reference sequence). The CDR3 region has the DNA TGTGCCAGCAGCTTAGGACAGGGCGCCAAGGGCGCTGAAGCTTTCTTT. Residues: CASSLGQGAKGAEAFF.

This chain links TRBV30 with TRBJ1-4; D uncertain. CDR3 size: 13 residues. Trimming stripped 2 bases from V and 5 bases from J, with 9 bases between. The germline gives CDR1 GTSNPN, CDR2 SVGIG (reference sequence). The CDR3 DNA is TGTGCCTGGAGTTCGGCCGGGAATGAAAAACTGTTTTTT. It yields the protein CAWSSAGNEKLFF.

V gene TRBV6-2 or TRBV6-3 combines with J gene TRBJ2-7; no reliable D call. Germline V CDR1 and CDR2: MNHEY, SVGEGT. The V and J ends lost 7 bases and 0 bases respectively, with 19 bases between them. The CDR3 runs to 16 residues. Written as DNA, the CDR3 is TGTGCCAGCACCCCCTATGCACCTGCCGACTCCTACGAGCAGTACTTC. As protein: CASTPYAPADSYEQYF.

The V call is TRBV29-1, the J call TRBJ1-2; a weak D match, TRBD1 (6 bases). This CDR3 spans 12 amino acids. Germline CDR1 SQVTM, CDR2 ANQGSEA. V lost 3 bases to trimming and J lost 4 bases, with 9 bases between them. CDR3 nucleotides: TGCAGCGTTGAGGGGGCCTTCTATGGCTACACCTTC. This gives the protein CSVEGAFYGYTF.

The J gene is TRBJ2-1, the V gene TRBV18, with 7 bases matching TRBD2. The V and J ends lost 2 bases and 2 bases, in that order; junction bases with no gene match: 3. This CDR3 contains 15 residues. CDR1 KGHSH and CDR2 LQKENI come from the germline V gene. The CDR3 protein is CASSPGLAAYNEQFF. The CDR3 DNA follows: TGTGCCAGCTCACCAGGGCTAGCGGCCTACAATGAGCAGTTCTTC.

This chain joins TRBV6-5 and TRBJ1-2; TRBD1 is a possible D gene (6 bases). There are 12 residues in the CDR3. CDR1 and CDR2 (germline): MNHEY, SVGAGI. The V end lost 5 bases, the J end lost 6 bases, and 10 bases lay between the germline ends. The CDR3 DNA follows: TGTGCCAGCAGTCCCGGGGGGCATGGCTACACCTTC. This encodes CASSPGGHGYTF.

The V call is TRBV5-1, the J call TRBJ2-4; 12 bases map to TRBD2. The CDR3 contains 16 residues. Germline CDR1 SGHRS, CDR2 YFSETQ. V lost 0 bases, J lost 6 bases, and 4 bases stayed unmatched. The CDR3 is CASSLVTSGSGNIQYF. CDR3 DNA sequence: TGCGCCAGCAGCTTGGTGACTAGCGGGAGTGGAAACATTCAGTACTTC.

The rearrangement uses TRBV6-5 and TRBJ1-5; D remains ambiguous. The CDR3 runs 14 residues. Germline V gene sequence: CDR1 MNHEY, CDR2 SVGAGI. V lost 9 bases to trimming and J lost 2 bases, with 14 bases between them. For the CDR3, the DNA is TGTGCCAGGACTTGGCGCGAGGGCAATCAGCCCCAGCATTTT. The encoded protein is CARTWREGNQPQHF.

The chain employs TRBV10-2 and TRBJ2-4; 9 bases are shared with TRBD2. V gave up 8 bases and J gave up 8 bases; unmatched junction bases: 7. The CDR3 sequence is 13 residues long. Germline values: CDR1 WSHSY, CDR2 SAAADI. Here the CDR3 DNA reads TGCGCCAGCCGAATAGCGGGAGATTACATTCAGTACTTC. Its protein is CASRIAGDYIQYF.

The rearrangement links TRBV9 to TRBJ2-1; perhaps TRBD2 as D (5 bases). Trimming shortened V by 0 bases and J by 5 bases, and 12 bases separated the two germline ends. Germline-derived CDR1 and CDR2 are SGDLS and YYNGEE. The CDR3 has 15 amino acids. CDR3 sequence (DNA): TGTGCCAGCAGCGTAGATCCGGACTCAAACAATGAGCAGTTCTTC. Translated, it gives CASSVDPDSNNEQFF.